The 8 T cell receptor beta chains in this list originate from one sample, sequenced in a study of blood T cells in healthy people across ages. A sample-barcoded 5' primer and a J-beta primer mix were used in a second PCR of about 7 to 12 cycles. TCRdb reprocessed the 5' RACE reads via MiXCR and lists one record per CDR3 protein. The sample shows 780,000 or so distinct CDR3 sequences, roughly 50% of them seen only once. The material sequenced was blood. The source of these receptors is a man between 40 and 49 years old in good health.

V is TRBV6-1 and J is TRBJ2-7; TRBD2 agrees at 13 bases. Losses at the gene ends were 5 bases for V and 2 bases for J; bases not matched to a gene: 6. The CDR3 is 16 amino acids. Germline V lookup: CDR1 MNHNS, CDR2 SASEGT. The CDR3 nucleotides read TGTGCCAGCAGTCGAGGGACTAGCGGGAATCCCTACGAGCAGTACTTC. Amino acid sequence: CASSRGTSGNPYEQYF.

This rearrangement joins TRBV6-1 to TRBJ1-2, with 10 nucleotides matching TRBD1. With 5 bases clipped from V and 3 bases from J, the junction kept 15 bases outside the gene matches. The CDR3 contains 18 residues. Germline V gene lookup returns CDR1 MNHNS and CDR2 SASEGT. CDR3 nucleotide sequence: TGTGCCAGCAGTCTAGACGGGACAGGGGAGTCCATGGACTATGGCTACACCTTC. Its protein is CASSLDGTGESMDYGYTF.

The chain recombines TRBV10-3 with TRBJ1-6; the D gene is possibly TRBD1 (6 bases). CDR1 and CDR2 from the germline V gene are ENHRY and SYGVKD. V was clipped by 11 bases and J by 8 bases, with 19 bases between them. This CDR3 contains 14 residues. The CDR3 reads CASKGTTGDSPLHF. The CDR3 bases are TGTGCCTCCAAGGGGACGACAGGAGATTCACCCCTCCACTTT.

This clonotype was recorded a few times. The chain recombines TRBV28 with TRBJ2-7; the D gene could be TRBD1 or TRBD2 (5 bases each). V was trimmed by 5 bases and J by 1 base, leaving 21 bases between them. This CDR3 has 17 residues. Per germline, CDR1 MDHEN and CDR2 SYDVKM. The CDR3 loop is CASSPIWGNTWSYEQYF. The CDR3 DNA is TGTGCCAGCAGTCCAATATGGGGGAATACTTGGTCCTACGAGCAGTACTTC.

The CDR3 nucleotides are TGTGCCAGCATACCCCCAAATCGAAATACGCAGTATTTT. Translating it yields CASIPPNRNTQYF. V gene TRBV6-6 combines with J gene TRBJ2-3; D uncertain. Between the trimmed V and J ends, which lost 7 bases and 7 bases, there was a span of 15 bases. Germline CDR1 reads MNHNY; CDR2 reads SVGAGI (reference sequence). The CDR3 spans 13 residues.

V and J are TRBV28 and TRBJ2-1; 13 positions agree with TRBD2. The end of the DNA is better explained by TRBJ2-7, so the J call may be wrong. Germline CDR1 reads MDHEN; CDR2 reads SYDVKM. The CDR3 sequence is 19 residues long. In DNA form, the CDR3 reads TGTGCCAGCAGCTCGGGGGGACTAGCGGGAAAAAGCTCCTACAATGAGCAGTACTTC. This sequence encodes CASSSGGLAGKSSYNEQYF.

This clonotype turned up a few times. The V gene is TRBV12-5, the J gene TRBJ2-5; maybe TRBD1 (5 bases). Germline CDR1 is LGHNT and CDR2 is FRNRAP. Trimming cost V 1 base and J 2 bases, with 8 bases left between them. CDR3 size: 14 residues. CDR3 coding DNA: TGTGCTAGTGGTTTGGGGGGCGTTCAAGAGACCCAGTACTTC. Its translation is CASGLGGVQETQYF. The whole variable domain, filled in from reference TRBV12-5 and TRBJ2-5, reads DARVTQTPRHKVTEMGQEVTMRCQPILGHNTVFWYRQTMMQGLELLAYFRNRAPLDDSGMPKDRFSAEMPDATLATLKIQPSEPRDSAVYFCASGLGGVQETQYFGPGTRLLVL.

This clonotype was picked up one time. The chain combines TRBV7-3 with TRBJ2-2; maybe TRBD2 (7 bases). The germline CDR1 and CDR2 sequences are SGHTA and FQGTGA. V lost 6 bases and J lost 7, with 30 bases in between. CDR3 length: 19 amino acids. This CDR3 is CASSLLPRVPRGANGELFF. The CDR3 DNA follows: TGTGCCAGCAGTCTACTCCCTCGGGTACCACGGGGGGCCAACGGGGAGCTGTTTTTT.